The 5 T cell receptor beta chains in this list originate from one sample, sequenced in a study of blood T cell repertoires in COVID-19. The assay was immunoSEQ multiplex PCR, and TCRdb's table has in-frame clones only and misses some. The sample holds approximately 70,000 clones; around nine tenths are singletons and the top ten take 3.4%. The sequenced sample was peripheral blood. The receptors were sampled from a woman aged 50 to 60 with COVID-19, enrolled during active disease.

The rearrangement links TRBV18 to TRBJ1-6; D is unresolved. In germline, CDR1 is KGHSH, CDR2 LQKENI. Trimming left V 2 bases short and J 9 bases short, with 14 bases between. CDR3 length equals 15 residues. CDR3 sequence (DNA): TGTGCCAGCTCACCAGAAGGCGGTAAAAGTTCACCCCTCCACTTT. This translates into CASSPEGGKSSPLHF.

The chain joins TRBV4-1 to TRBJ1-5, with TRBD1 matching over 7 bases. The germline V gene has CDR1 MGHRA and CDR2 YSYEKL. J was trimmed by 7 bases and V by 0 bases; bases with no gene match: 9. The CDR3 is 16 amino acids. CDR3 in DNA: TGCGCCAGCAGCCAAGATTTAAGGCAGGGGGGCCAGCCCCAGCATTTT. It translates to CASSQDLRQGGQPQHF.

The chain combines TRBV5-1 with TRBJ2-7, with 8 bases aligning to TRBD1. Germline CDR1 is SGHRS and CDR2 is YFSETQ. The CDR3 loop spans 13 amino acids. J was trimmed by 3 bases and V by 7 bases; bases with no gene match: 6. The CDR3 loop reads CASFGQGGYEQYF. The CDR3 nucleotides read TGCGCCAGCTTCGGACAGGGAGGCTACGAGCAGTACTTC.

The CDR3 here is CASTHTSGNSYNEQFF. In DNA form, the CDR3 reads TGTGCCAGTACTCACACTAGCGGCAATTCCTACAATGAGCAGTTCTTC. V gene TRBV19 combines with J gene TRBJ2-1, with 8 bases identical to TRBD2. The CDR3 runs to 16 residues. Germline V gene lookup returns CDR1 LNHDA and CDR2 SQIVND (reference sequence). The ends lost 7 bases at V and 1 base at J; junction bases unmatched: 9.

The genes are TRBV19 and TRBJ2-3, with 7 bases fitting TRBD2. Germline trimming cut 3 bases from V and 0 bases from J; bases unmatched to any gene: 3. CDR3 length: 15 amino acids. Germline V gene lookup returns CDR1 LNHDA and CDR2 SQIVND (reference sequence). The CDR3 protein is CASSIPAGSTDTQYF. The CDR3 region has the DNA TGTGCCAGTAGTATTCCAGCGGGGAGCACAGATACGCAGTATTTT.